This entry features one T cell receptor beta chain sequence. Its antigen is still unknown. Trimming removed 0 bases at V and 7 bases at J, with 18 bases between. The CDR3 loop spans 15 amino acids. Germline CDR1 reads GTSNPN; CDR2 reads SVGIG (reference sequence). TCR sequencing used cDNA made by reverse transcription of extracted RNA. Profiling relied on immunoSEQ multiplex PCR, and the TCRdb table lists in-frame clones only, not all of them. The table has 150,000 to 200,000 clones, 50% to 65% seen once. This sample was taken from a study of CD8+ T cells in alopecia areata. Whole-study results and caveats: In lesional scalp, particularly from alopecia totalis/universalis, clonality was higher than in normal scalp.

Described treatment: oral pan-JAK inhibitor, 5-10 mg twice daily. The sequence was obtained from a human donor with alopecia areata. The chain links TRBV30 to TRBJ1-2, with D maybe TRBD1 (5 bases). This specimen consisted of CD4+ T cells sorted from blood, obtained at week 24, from a patient treated with tofacitinib. This CDR3 is CAWSVRRQGFSGYTF. The CDR3 DNA is TGTGCCTGGAGTGTGAGGAGGCAGGGATTTTCTGGCTACACCTTC.